This TCR beta chain is from a study of shared clonotypes between healthy human individuals. CDR3 size: 16 residues. Trimming took 1 base from V and 0 from J, leaving 13 bases between them. The germline V gene encodes CDR1 LGHNA and CDR2 YSLEER. CD45RO negativity and positive selection for CCR7 defined naive CD8 cells, a population that excluded terminally differentiated effector memory CD45RA+ cells. The protocol was immunoSEQ multiplex PCR, while the TCRdb copy is restricted to in-frame clones and leaves out a portion. Of roughly 2,000,000 clones listed, about 93% are singletons. General study results and limits: Four donors shared around 5.1% of their naive CD4 clonotypes. Non-shared clonotypes showed lower generation probabilities than clonotypes common to all four donors.

As to this clone: The antigen is undetermined.

The material sequenced was naive CD8+ T cells from PBMCs. The V and J genes are TRBV4-3 and TRBJ2-7; tentatively, D is TRBD1 or TRBD2 (6 bases each). The clonotype was recovered from a man aged 18 to 30 in good health. Some clones in this sample may be carry-over from other donors' samples. The CDR3 DNA reads TGCGCCAGCAGCCAAGGGGGGCGGGACCCCTCCTACGAGCAGTACTTC. This gives the protein CASSQGGRDPSYEQYF.